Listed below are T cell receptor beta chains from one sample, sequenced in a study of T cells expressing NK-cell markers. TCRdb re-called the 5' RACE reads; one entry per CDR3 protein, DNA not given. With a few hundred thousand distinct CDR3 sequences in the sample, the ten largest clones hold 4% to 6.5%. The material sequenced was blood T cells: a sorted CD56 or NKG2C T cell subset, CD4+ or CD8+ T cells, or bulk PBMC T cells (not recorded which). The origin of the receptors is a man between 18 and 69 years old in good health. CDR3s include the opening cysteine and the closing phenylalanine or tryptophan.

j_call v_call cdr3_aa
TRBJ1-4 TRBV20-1 CSAARLGREKLFF
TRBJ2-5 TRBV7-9 CASSYQVETQYF
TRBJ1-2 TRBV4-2 CASSQVLTNYGYTF
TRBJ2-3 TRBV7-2 CASSLDGASTDTQYF
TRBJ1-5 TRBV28 CASSFRQGPQHF
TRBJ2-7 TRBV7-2 CASSASHSSYEQYF
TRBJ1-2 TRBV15 CATFGSSETNYGYTF
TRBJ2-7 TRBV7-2 CASSLARGAGPTYEQYF
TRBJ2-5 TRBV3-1 CASSRGIIAGVAQETQYF
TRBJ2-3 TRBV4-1 CASSHLFRAAFNTDTQYF
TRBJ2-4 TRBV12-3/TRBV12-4 CASSTYRGVVDIGAKNIQYF
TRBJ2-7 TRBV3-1 CASSLREGTYEQYF
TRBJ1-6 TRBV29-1 CSVAGQANSPLHF
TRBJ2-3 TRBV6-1 CASRLAREGTDTQYF
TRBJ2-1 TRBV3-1 CASSDRIAGGVPIEQFF
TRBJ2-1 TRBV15 CATSRRGDSYNEQFF
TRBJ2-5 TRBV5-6 CASSKTDRDQETQYF
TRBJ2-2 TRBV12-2 CASRHSGQGTGELFF
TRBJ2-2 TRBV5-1 CASSLRDTNTGELFF
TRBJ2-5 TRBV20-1 CSARRDSQGETQYF
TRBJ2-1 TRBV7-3 CASSVTRDNEQFF
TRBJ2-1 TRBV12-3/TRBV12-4 CASSFMQSSYNEQFF
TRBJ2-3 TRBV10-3 CAISEPRERQDTQYF
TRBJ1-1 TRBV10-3 CATKGVNTEAFF
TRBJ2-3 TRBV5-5 CASSLGQGLHTDTQYF
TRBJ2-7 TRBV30 CAWREYSGGPSYEQYF
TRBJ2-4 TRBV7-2 CASSRDLGNIQYF
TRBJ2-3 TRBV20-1 CSAGTGSDTQYF
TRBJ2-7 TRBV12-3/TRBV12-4 CASSYNGLARLSEQYF
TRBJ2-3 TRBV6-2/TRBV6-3 CASSYSRTSGGPDTQYF
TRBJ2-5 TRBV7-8 CASSFFSGAQETQYF
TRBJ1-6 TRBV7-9 CASSPWTDSPLHF
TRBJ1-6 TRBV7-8 CASSLANLNGGSPLHF
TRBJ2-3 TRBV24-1 CATSEGTGFFTDTQYF
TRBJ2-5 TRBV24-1 CATSDWVQGKGETQYF
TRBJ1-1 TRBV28 CASKLPGFRNTEAFF
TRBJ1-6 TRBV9 CASSEGEGSPLHF
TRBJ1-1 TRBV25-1 CASSESGRRAFF
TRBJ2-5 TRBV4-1 CASSQVGPARDRETQYF
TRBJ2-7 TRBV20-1 CSAREVRGPGVYYEQYF
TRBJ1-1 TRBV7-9 CASKRGQQNTEAFF
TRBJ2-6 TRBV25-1 CASLAPGSALAGANVLTF